This paragraph covers one T cell receptor (beta chain) sequence. This clonotype was seen ten or more times. Its antigen is not yet known. No base quality values were provided; no much bigger clone lies one nucleotide off. Every donor in the study was a healthy Caucasian. Miltenyi CD45RO+ enrichment and human naive T-cell isolation kits were used to isolate memory (CD45RO+) and naive T cells from PBMC. The library was prepared using 5' RACE. Sequencer: Illumina HiSeq 2000. A universal primer binding site was introduced by template switching, and a unique molecular identifier was present in the final cDNA, enabling accurate counting of TCR cDNA molecules. First-strand cDNA for TCR alpha and beta chains was synthesized from specific primers in the conserved constant-segment region. Each cDNA library was double barcoded, with a SMART-Mk sample barcode plus Illumina barcodes, to control for contamination. TruSeq adapter sequences and Illumina sample barcodes were added in two successive PCR steps. TCR alpha and beta cDNA libraries were sequenced on the Illumina HiSeq platform with custom primers. From the authors' description of their analysis: MiGEC was used to process raw reads and extract unique molecular identifiers, and MiXCR was used to find CDR3 positions. Recombination models were inferred per individual with the repgenHMM and IGoR tools using an EM algorithm. Shared clonotype analysis was performed with the tcR package in R, normalizing sharing by the product of cloneset sizes. To study raw recombination without the effects of thymic and clonal selection, out-of-frame nonproductive sequences were analyzed. In-frame beta chains were kept once TCRdb had trimmed the public reads at Q25 with fastp and called clones with MiXCR. Rows with a matching CDR3 protein are joined into one entry that keeps the most common DNA and genes. The V and J calls were determined by TCRdb, not by the authors. The sample table holds 120,000 to 150,000 distinct CDR3 sequences, of which around 3.5% were seen once. The ten largest clones represent 8.1% of the sample.

These data belong to a study of identical twins (dated by TCRdb to 2015 to 2016). Regarding the study in general: The study deep-sequenced TCR alpha and beta repertoires from monozygotic twins, unrelated adults of various ages and cord blood to test whether fetal clonotypes persist. To rule out contamination, replicate twin experiments were performed at different times with different library preparation protocols.

CDR1 and CDR2, looked up from the germline V gene, are SGHTA and FQGNSA. The trim is 5 bases for V and 1 base for J, with a gap of 17 bases between the germline ends. The CDR3 spans 16 residues, from the cysteine through the phenylalanine. CDR3 DNA only is kept here, 48 bases in frame from base 1. Study-level results and caveats: Fewer insertions were carried by abundant cord blood beta clonotypes; a weaker similar trend was observed in young adult naive repertoires, while no such trend was observed in memory repertoires. Compared with coincidental sharing between unrelated individuals, out-of-frame TCR alpha sequences shared between twins showed an excess of sequences with low generation probability. Excess twin sharing in beta out-of-frame sequences was weaker because fewer shared sequences lowered the signal-to-noise ratio. Recombination models systematically underestimated out-of-frame TCR alpha sharing in monozygotic twins but agreed with sharing between unrelated individuals. Zero-insertion analyses could be partly confounded by invariant T cells such as MAIT and iNKT, although diverse VJ usage argued against such confounding for most clonotypes. Because the same donors could not be followed over many years, conclusions were based on cross-sectional statistical analysis.

This chain is built from TRBV7-2 and TRBJ2-5; the D gene is unclear. Sequenced: memory T cells sorted from blood. What this sample's cell subset or site label stands for: CD45RO+ enriched T cells. This receptor was obtained from a young man in good health. The DNA sequence is TGTGCCAGCAGCGGTAAAACCAGGCAACCCCAAGAGACCCAGTACTTC. It specifies CASSGKTRQPQETQYF.